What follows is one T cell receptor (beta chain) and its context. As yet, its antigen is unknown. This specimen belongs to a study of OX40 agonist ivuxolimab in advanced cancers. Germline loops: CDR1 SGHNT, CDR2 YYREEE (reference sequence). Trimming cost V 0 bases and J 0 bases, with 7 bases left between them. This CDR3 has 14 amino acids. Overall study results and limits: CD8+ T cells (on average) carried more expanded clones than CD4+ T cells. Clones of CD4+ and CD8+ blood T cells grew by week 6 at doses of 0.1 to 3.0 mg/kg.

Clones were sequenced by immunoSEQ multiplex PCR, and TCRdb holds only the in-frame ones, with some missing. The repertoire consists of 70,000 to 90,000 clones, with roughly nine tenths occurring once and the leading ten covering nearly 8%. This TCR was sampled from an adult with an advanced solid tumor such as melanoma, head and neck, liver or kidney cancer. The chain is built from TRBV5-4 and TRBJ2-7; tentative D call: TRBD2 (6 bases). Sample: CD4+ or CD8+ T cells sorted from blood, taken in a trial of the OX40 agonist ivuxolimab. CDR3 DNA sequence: TGTGCCAGCAGCTTGGGGGGGGTCTCCTACGAGCAGTACTTC. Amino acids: CASSLGGVSYEQYF.